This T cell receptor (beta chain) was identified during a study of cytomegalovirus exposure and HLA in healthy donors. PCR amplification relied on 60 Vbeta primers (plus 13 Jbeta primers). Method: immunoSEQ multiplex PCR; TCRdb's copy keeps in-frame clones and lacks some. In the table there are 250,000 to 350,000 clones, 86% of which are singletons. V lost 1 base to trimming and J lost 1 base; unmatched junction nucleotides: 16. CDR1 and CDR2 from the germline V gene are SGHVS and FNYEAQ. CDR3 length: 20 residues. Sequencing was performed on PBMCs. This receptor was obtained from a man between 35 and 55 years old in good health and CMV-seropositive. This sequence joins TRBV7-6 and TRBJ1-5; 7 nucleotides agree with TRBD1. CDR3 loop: CASSLEGTAYVHRSNQPQHF. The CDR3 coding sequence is TGTGCCAGCAGCTTAGAAGGGACAGCTTACGTTCATAGAAGCAATCAGCCCCAGCATTTT.